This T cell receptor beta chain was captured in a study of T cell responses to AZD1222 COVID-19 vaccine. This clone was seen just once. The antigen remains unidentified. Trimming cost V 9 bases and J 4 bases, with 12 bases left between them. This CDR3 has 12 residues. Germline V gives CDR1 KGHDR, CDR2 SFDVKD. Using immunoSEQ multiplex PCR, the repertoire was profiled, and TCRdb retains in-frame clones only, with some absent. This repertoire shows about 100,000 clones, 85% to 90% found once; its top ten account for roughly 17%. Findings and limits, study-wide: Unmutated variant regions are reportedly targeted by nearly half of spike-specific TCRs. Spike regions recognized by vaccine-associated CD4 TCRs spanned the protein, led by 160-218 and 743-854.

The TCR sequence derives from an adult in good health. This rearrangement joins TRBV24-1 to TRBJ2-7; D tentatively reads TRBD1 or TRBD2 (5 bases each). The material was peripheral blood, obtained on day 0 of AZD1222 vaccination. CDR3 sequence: CATGDGSYEQYF. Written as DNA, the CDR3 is TGTGCCACCGGGGACGGATCTTACGAGCAGTACTTC.